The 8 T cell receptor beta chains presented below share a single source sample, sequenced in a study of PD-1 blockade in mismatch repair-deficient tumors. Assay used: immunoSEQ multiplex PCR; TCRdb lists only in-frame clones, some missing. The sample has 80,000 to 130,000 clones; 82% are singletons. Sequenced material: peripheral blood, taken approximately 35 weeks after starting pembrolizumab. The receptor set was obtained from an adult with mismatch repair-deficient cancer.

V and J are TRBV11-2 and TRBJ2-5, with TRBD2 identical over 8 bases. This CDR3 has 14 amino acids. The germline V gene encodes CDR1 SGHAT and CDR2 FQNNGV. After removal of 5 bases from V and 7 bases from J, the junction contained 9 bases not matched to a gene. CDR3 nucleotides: TGTGCCAGCAGCCCGGGCCACCGGGAGGGGACCCAGTACTTC. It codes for CASSPGHREGTQYF.

The CDR3: CASSLEGSTIYF. The CDR3 DNA reads TGTGCCAGCAGCTTAGAAGGGAGCACCATATATTTT. The chain employs TRBV7-8 and TRBJ1-3; D is ambiguous. The ends were cut back, 1 base at V and 9 bases at J, with 7 bases in the middle. Germline V gives CDR1 SGHVS, CDR2 FQNEAQ. The CDR3 contains 12 residues.

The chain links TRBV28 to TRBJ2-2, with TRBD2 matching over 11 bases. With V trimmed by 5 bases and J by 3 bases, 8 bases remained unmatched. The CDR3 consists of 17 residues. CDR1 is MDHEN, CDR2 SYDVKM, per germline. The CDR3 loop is CASSMVLAGVDTGELFF. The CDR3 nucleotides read TGTGCCAGCAGTATGGTACTAGCGGGAGTCGACACCGGGGAGCTGTTTTTT.

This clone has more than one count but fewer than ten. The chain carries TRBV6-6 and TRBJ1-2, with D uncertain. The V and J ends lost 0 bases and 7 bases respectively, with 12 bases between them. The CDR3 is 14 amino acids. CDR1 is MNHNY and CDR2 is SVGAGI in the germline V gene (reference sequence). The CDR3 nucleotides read TGTGCCAGCAGTTACTCTCCTGGCCTGGGTGGCTACACCTTC. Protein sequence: CASSYSPGLGGYTF.

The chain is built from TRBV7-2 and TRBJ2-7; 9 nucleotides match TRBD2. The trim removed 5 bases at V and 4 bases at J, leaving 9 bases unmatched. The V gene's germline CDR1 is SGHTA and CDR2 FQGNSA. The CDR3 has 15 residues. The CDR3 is CASSPRVSGSYEQYF. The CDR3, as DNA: TGTGCCAGCAGCCCCAGGGTTAGCGGGAGTTACGAGCAGTACTTC.

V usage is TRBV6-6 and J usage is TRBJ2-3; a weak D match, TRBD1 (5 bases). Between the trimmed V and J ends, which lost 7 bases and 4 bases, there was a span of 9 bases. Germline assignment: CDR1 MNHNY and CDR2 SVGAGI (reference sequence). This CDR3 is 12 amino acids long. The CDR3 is CASKSRADTQYF. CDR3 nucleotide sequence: TGTGCCAGCAAGAGCAGGGCAGATACGCAGTATTTT.

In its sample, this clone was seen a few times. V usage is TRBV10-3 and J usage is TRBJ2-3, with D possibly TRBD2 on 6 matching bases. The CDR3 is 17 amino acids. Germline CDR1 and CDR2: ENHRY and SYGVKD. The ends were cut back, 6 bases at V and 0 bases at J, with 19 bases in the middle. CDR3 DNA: TGTGCCATCAGCCCACGAGGGGTAGCGGCAAGCACAGATACGCAGTATTTT. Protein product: CAISPRGVAASTDTQYF.

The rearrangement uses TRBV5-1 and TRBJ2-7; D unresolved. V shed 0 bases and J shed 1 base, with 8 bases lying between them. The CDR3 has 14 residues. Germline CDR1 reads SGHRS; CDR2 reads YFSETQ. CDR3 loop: CASSLESSSYEQYF. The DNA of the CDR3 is TGCGCCAGCAGCTTGGAGAGTTCGTCCTACGAGCAGTACTTC.